The 3 T cell receptor beta chains in this list originate from one sample, sequenced in a study of T cells in Graves' hyperthyroidism and ophthalmopathy. What was amplified from RNA transcripts were TCR beta CDR3 regions. The HTBI primer set drove a first-round RT-PCR of the TCR CDR3. TCRdb reanalysed the multiplex PCR reads using MiXCR and keeps one entry per CDR3 protein. The repertoire includes a few hundred thousand distinct CDR3 sequences, roughly 21% of them detected once, and roughly 52% sits in the top ten. Sample: blood. The source is a woman in her forties or fifties with Graves' hyperthyroidism.

This clonotype occurred a few times. The chain is built from TRBV11-2 and TRBJ2-7, with TRBD1 matching 9 bases. V lost 3 bases, J lost 5 bases, and 11 bases stayed unmatched. The CDR3 totals 16 residues. Germline lookup yields CDR1 SGHAT and CDR2 FQNNGV. CDR3 in DNA: TGTGCCAGCAGCTTCGAACCGGGACAGGGTCGGAACGAGCAGTACTTC. This sequence encodes CASSFEPGQGRNEQYF.

This clonotype was recorded many times. This chain joins TRBV11-2 and TRBJ1-4, with D uncertain. V was clipped by 5 bases and J by 3 bases, with 13 bases between them. The CDR3 runs 15 residues. Germline V gene sequence: CDR1 SGHAT, CDR2 FQNNGV. CDR3 DNA sequence: TGTGCCAGCAGCCCCGGAGAGGTGCCTAATGAAAAACTGTTTTTT. It translates to CASSPGEVPNEKLFF.

This clonotype has at least ten counts. The rearrangement joins TRBV4-1 to TRBJ2-3; 7 bases are shared with TRBD2. Germline CDR1 reads MGHRA; CDR2 reads YSYEKL. V gave up 4 bases and J gave up 1 base; unmatched junction bases: 8. The CDR3 loop spans 16 amino acids. The DNA of the CDR3 is TGCGCCAGCAGCCGCCCGGGGCGGGAGCGCACAGATACGCAGTATTTT. Residues: CASSRPGRERTDTQYF.